The 17 T cell receptor beta chains presented below share a single source sample, sequenced in a study of blood T cell repertoires in COVID-19. Repertoires were generated with immunoSEQ multiplex PCR, while TCRdb's copy carries only in-frame clones and drops some. The sample has roughly 86,000 clones; 65% to 85% are singletons. Sequencing was done on a sample of peripheral blood. The receptors come from a man in his fifties or sixties with acute or convalescent COVID-19.

The gene calls are TRBV7-9 and TRBJ1-1; no clear D gene. CDR3 size: 13 residues. Deletions cut 6 bases from V and 4 bases from J, with 12 bases between. Germline assignment: CDR1 SEHNR and CDR2 FQNEAQ (reference sequence). CDR3 DNA sequence: TGTGCCAGCAGTCAATTCGAGGGCACTGAAGCTTTCTTT. Encoded protein: CASSQFEGTEAFF. The entire variable domain, with the rest obtained from reference TRBV7-9 and TRBJ1-1, is as follows: DTGVSQNPRHKITKRGQNVTFRCDPISEHNRLYWYRQTLGQGPEFLTYFQNEAQLEKSRLLSDRFSAERPKGSFSTLEIQRTEQGDSAMYLCASSQFEGTEAFFGQGTRLTVV.

The gene calls are TRBV6-6 and TRBJ1-2; a possible D gene is TRBD1 (6 bases). The CDR3 runs 16 residues. Trimming took off 6 bases at V and 4 bases at J, with 21 bases between the two ends. Germline V lookup: CDR1 MNHNY, CDR2 SVGAGI (reference sequence). The CDR3 is CASRNPTGKGSYGYTF. As DNA, the CDR3 is TGTGCCAGCAGAAACCCCACAGGGAAAGGGAGCTATGGCTACACCTTC.

This sequence joins TRBV2 and TRBJ1-1; D gene ambiguous. The CDR3 runs to 12 residues. Per germline, CDR1 SNHLY and CDR2 FYNNEI. V shed 2 bases and J shed 7 bases, with 8 bases lying between them. The CDR3 DNA sequence: TGTGCCAGCAGTGAAAACCGAGTTGAAGCTTTCTTT. Its protein product is CASSENRVEAFF.

Written as DNA, the CDR3 is TGTGCCAGCAGCTTAACGCCGGTTGTGAATCAGCCCCAGCATTTT. Translating it yields CASSLTPVVNQPQHF. The chain couples TRBV7-3 to TRBJ1-5; D uncertain. This CDR3 is 15 amino acids long. Germline CDR1 is SGHTA and CDR2 is FQGTGA. Trimming removed 0 bases at V and 4 bases at J, with 10 bases between.

V usage is TRBV6-4 and J usage is TRBJ2-1; tentative D call: TRBD2 (5 bases). CDR3 length: 16 amino acids. Germline V gene lookup returns CDR1 MRHNA and CDR2 SNTAGT. The V and J ends lost 4 bases and 0 bases respectively, with 13 bases between them. Written as DNA, the CDR3 is TGTGCCAGCAGTGTCGACTACCGGGACTCCTACAATGAGCAGTTCTTC. It codes for CASSVDYRDSYNEQFF.

The chain employs TRBV6-5 and TRBJ2-7; TRBD1 aligns across 7 bases. Per the germline V gene, CDR1 is MNHEY and CDR2 is SVGAGI. This CDR3 has 15 amino acids. V shed 6 bases and J 5 bases; nucleotides not matched to a gene: 13. The CDR3 DNA follows: TGTGCCAGCAGATCTTACGAGACAGGGAATAACGAGCAGTACTTC. Translated, it gives CASRSYETGNNEQYF.

In this sample, this clone turned up once. V usage is TRBV6-1 and J usage is TRBJ1-1, with TRBD1 as a possible D gene (5 bases). This CDR3 contains 14 residues. V lost 2 bases to trimming and J lost 4 bases, with 11 bases between them. Germline values: CDR1 MNHNS, CDR2 SASEGT. CDR3 sequence reads: CASSEQGGITEAFF. In DNA form, the CDR3 reads TGTGCCAGCAGTGAACAGGGAGGGATCACTGAAGCTTTCTTT.

The chain links TRBV2 to TRBJ1-6; D might be TRBD1 (6 bases). This CDR3 spans 14 amino acids. Germline-derived CDR1 and CDR2 are SNHLY and FYNNEI. Trimming left V 7 bases short and J 10 bases short, with 17 bases between. DNA of the CDR3: TGTGCCAGCACCAAGGGGGGGAAGCAATCACCCCTCCACTTT. Protein sequence: CASTKGGKQSPLHF.

V usage is TRBV30 and J usage is TRBJ1-3, with D hard to call. The germline V and J ends were trimmed by 0 bases and 6 bases, with 12 bases remaining between them. The CDR3 totals 14 residues. Germline assignment: CDR1 GTSNPN and CDR2 SVGIG (reference sequence). For the CDR3, the DNA is TGTGCCTGGAGTGTAGGCACGGCGGAAAACACCATATATTTT. This codes for CAWSVGTAENTIYF. Full variable domain (rest looked up from reference TRBV30 and TRBJ1-3): SQTIHQWPATLVQPVGSPLSLECTVEGTSNPNLYWYRQAAGRGLQLLFYSVGIGQISSEVPQNLSASRPQDRQFILSSKKLLLSDSGFYLCAWSVGTAENTIYFGEGSWLTVV.

V is TRBV24-1 and J is TRBJ2-7; the D is unclear. The germline gives CDR1 KGHDR, CDR2 SFDVKD. V was shortened by 4 bases and J by 6 bases, with 27 bases between the two germline ends. This CDR3 has 18 amino acids. CDR3 bases: TGTGCCACCAGTGACCCTACCGCCCCGACGGATAGCCCCTCCGAGCAGTACTTC. Protein sequence: CATSDPTAPTDSPSEQYF.

The rearrangement links TRBV30 to TRBJ1-1; no clear D gene. CDR3 size: 14 residues. Germline-derived CDR1 and CDR2 are GTSNPN and SVGIG (reference sequence). Trimming took off 4 bases at V and 1 base at J, with 13 bases between the two ends. The CDR3 DNA reads as TGTGCCTGGATGGTGGGGAGACCGAACACTGAAGCTTTCTTT. Amino acid sequence: CAWMVGRPNTEAFF.

V usage is TRBV18 and J usage is TRBJ2-5; weak D call: TRBD2 (6 bases). Germline V lookup: CDR1 KGHSH, CDR2 LQKENI. The CDR3 contains 14 residues. V was trimmed by 1 base and J by 5 bases, leaving 11 bases between them. CDR3 coding DNA: TGTGCCAGCTCACCACTTACAGGAGGGGAGACCCAGTACTTC. Translating it yields CASSPLTGGETQYF.

The chain has TRBV7-2 and TRBJ1-2, with 7 positions matching TRBD1. The CDR3 has 15 residues. Germline values: CDR1 SGHTA, CDR2 FQGNSA. J was trimmed by 2 bases and V by 5 bases; bases with no gene match: 8. The DNA for the CDR3 is TGTGCCAGCAGCGTTAACAGGGGAGGCAACTATGGCTACACCTTC. It yields the protein CASSVNRGGNYGYTF.

V usage is TRBV19 and J usage is TRBJ2-1; D is possibly TRBD1 (7 bases). V lost 3 bases and J 0 bases, leaving 15 bases between the germline ends. Germline V lookup: CDR1 LNHDA, CDR2 SQIVND (reference sequence). The CDR3 extends over 17 amino acids. The CDR3 DNA sequence: TGTGCCAGTAGTATCGGACAGGCCGGGGGCTCCTACAATGAGCAGTTCTTC. The encoded protein is CASSIGQAGGSYNEQFF.

The chain's CDR3 is CASSFNNQPQHF. DNA for the CDR3: TGTGCCAGCAGTTTCAACAATCAGCCCCAGCATTTT. This chain joins TRBV12-3 or TRBV12-4 and TRBJ1-5; D is unclear. The CDR3 extends over 12 amino acids. V lost 3 bases and J 3 bases, leaving 3 bases between the germline ends.

The chain couples TRBV2 to TRBJ2-1, with 8 nucleotides matching TRBD1. CDR1 SNHLY and CDR2 FYNNEI come from the germline V gene. The V segment lost 3 bases and the J segment 2 bases; nucleotides outside the gene matches: 6. This CDR3 is 16 amino acids long. The CDR3 region has the DNA TGTGCCAGCAGTGACATGACAGGGGTCGCCTACAATGAGCAGTTCTTC. Translating it yields CASSDMTGVAYNEQFF.

V usage is TRBV24-1 and J usage is TRBJ1-5; tentative D call: TRBD1 (5 bases). Trimming cost V 7 bases and J 8 bases, with 14 bases left between them. This CDR3 region has 13 residues. Germline-derived CDR1 and CDR2 are KGHDR and SFDVKD. The DNA for the CDR3 is TGTGCCACCAGCCGACAGACGCTGGAGCCCCAGCATTTT. This encodes CATSRQTLEPQHF.